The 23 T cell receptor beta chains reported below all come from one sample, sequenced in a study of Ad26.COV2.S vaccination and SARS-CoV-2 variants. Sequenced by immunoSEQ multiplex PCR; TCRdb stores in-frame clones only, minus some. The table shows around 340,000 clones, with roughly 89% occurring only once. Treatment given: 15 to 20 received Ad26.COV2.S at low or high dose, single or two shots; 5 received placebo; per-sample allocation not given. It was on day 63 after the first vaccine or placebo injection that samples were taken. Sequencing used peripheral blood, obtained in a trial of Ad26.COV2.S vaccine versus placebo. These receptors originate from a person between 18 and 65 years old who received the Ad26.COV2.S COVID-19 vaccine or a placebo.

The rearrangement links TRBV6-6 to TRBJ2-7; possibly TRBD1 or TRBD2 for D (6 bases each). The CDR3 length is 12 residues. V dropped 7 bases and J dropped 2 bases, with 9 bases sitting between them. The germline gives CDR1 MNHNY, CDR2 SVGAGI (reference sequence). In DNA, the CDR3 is TGTGCCAGCAAGGGGGGAACCTACGAGCAGTACTTC. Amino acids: CASKGGTYEQYF.

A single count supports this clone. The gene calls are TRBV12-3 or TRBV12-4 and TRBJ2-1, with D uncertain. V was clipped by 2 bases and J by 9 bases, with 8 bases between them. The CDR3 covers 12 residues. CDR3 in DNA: TGTGCCAGCAGTTTATGGAGTGGTGAGCAGTTCTTC. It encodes CASSLWSGEQFF.

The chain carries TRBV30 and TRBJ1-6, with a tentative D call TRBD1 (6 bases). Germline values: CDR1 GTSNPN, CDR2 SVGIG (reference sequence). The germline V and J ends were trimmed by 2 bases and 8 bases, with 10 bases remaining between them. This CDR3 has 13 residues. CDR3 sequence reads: CAWSFNRDSPLHF. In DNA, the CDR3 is TGTGCCTGGAGTTTCAACAGGGATTCACCCCTCCACTTT.

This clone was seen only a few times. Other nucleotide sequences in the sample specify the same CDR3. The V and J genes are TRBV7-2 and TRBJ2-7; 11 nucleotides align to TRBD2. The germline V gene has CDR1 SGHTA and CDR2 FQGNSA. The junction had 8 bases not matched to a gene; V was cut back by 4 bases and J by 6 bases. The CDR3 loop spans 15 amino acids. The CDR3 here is CASSSIAGGPVEQYF. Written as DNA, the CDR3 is TGTGCCAGCAGCTCCATAGCGGGAGGGCCTGTCGAGCAGTACTTC.

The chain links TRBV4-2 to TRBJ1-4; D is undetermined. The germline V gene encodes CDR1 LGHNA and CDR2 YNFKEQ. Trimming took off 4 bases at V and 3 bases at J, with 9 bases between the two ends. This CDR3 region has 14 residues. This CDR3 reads CASSPSSPNEKLFF. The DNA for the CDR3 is TGTGCCAGCAGCCCCAGCTCCCCTAATGAAAAACTGTTTTTT.

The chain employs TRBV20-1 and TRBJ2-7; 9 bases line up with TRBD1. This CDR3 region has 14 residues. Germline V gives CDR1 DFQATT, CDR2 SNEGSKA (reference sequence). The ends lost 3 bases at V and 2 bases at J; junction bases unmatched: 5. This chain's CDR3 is CSASMYRGPYEQYF. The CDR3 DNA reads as TGCAGTGCTAGTATGTACAGGGGGCCCTACGAGCAGTACTTC.

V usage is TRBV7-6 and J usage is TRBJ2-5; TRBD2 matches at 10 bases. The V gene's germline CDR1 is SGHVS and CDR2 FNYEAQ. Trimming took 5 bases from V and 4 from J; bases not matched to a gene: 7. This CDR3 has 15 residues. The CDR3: CASSTDSSGGETQYF. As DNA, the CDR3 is TGTGCCAGCAGCACTGACTCTAGCGGGGGAGAGACCCAGTACTTC.

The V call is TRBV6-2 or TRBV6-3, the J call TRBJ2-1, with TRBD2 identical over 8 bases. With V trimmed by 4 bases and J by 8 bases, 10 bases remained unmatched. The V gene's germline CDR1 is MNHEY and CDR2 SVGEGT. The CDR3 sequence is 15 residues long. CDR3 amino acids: CASSSQRTSWDEQFF. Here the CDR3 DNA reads TGTGCCAGCAGTTCCCAGCGGACTAGCTGGGATGAGCAGTTCTTC.

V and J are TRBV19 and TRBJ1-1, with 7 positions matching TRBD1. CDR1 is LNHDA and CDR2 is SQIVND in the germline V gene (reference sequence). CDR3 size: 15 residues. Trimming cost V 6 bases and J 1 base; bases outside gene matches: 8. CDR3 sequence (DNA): TGTGCCAGTAGCTCGAGGGGGCACGGGAACACTGAAGCTTTCTTT. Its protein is CASSSRGHGNTEAFF.

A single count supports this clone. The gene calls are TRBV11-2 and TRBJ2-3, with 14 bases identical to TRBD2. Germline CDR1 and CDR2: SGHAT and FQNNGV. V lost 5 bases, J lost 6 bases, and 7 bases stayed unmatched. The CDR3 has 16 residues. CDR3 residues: CASSPGTSGSLDTQYF. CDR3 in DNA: TGTGCCAGCAGCCCCGGGACTAGCGGGAGTCTGGATACGCAGTATTTT.

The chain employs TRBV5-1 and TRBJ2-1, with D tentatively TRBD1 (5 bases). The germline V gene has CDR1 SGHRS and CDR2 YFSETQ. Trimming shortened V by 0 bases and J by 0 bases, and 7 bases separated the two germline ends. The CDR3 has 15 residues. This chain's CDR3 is CASSLVGVSYNEQFF. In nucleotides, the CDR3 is TGCGCCAGCAGCTTGGTAGGGGTCTCCTACAATGAGCAGTTCTTC.

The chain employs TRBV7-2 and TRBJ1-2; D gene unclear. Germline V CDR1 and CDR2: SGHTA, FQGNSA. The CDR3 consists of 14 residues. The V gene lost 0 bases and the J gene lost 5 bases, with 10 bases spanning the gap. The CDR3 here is CASSLAYTDYGYTF. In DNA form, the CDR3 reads TGTGCCAGCAGCTTAGCGTACACGGATTATGGCTACACCTTC.

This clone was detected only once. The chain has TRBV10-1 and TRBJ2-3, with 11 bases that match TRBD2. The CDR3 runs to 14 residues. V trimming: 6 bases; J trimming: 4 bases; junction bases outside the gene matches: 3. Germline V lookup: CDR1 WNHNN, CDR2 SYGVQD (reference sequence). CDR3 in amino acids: CASSSSGRSDTQYF. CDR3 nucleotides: TGCGCCAGCAGCTCTAGCGGGAGGTCAGATACGCAGTATTTT.

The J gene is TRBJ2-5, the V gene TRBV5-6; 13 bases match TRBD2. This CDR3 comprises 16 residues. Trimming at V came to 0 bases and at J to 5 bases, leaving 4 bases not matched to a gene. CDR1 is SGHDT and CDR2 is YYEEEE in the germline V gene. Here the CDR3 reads CASSLGLAGGSETQYF. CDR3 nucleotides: TGTGCCAGCAGCTTGGGACTAGCGGGAGGATCGGAGACCCAGTACTTC.

CDR3: CASSVGGNNEKLFF. The CDR3 coding sequence is TGTGCCAGCAGCGTAGGAGGGAATAATGAAAAACTGTTTTTT. This chain uses TRBV9 with TRBJ1-4; D remains ambiguous. Trimming took off 0 bases at V and 4 bases at J, with 7 bases between the two ends. CDR1 and CDR2 from the germline V gene are SGDLS and YYNGEE. The CDR3 extends over 14 amino acids.

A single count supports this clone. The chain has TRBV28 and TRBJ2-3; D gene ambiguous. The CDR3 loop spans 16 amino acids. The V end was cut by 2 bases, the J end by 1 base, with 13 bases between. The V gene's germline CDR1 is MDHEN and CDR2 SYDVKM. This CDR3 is CASSLEGSKRTDTQYF. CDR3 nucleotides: TGTGCCAGCAGTTTAGAAGGATCTAAACGCACAGATACGCAGTATTTT.

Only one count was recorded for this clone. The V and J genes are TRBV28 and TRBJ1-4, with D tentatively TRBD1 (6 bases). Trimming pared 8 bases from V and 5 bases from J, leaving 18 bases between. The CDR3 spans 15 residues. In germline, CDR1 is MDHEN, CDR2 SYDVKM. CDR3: CASYGQIYGNEKLFF. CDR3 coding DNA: TGTGCCAGCTATGGACAGATCTACGGAAATGAAAAACTGTTTTTT.

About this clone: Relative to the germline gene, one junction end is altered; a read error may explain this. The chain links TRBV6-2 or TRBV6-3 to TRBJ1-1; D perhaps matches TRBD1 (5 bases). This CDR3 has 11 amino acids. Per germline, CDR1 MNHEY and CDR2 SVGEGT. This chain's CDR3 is CASSLGGARDF. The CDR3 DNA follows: TGTGCCAGCAGTTTGGGAGGGGCCCGTGACTTT.

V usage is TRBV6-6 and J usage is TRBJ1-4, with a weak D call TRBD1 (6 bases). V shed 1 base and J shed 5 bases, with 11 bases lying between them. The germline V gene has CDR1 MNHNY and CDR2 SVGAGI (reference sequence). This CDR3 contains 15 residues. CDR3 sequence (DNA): TGTGCCAGCAGTTACTTCGACAGGCCCAATGAAAAACTGTTTTTT. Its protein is CASSYFDRPNEKLFF.

In DNA, the CDR3 is TGTGCCAGCAAGGGACAGGGGCGCAATGAGCAGTTCTTC. Translated: CASKGQGRNEQFF. V and J are TRBV12-3 or TRBV12-4 and TRBJ2-1; TRBD1 matches at 10 bases. J was trimmed by 6 bases and V by 7 bases; bases with no gene match: 3. This CDR3 has 13 residues.

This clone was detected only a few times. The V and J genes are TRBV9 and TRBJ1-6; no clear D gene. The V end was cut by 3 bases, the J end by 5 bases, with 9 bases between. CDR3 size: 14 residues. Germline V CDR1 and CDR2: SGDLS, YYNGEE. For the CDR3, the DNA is TGTGCCAGCAGCGCCCGGGATAATAATTCACCCCTCCACTTT. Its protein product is CASSARDNNSPLHF.

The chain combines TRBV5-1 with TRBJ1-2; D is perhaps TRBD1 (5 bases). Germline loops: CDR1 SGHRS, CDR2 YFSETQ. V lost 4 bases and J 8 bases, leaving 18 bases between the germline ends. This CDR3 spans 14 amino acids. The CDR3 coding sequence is TGCGCCAGCAGCGTTGGGTTTGACAGCTCCGGCTACACCTTC. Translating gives CASSVGFDSSGYTF.

Here the CDR3 reads CASSQGRGPQPQHF. The CDR3 nucleotides read TGTGCCAGCAGCCAAGGCAGGGGTCCCCAGCCCCAGCATTTT. The chain has TRBV3-1 (or the pseudogene TRBV3-2) and TRBJ1-5, with D possibly being TRBD1 (6 bases). Trimming took off 1 base at V and 7 bases at J, with 11 bases between the two ends. Germline assignment: CDR1 LGHDT and CDR2 YNNKEL (reference sequence). CDR3 length: 14 residues.